The present T cell receptor (beta chain) was sequenced within a study of blood T cell repertoires in COVID-19. This table comes from immunoSEQ multiplex PCR, and its TCRdb copy is limited to in-frame clones, with some not included. Here the sample spans more than 250,000 clones, around nine tenths being singletons. V gave up 5 bases and J gave up 0 bases, with 14 bases separating them. The CDR3 spans 16 residues. Germline CDR1 reads SGHNT; CDR2 reads YENEEA. J is TRBJ2-1 and V is TRBV11-3; D not certain. Input material: PBMCs or T cells enriched from blood (not recorded which). This clonotype was obtained from a woman aged 18 to 35 who had recovered from COVID-19. The CDR3 DNA is TGTGCCAGCAGCACCCCAACTTACAGCTCCTACAATGAGCAGTTCTTC. This translates into CASSTPTYSSYNEQFF.